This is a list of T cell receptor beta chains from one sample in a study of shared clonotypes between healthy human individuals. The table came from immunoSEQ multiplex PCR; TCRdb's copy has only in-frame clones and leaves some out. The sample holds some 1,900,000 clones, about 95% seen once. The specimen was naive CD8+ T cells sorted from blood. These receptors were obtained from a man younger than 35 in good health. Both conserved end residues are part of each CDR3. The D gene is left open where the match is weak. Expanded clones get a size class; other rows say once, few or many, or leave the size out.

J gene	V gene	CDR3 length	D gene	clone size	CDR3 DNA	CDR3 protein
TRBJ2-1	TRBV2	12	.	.	TGTGCCAGCACCGACAGGAACGGTGAGCAGTTCTTC	CASTDRNGEQFF
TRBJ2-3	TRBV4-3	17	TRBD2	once	TGCGCCAGCAGCCAAGAGCTAGCGGGAGATAGCACAGATACGCAGTATTTT	CASSQELAGDSTDTQYF
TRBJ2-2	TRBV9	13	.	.	TGTGCCAGCAGCGGTAGCGCTTCGGAGGAGCTGTTTTTT	CASSGSASEELFF
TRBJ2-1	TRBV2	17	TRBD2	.	TGTGCCAGCGGCCGAATTGGACTAGCGGGTGGGGAGAATGAGCAGTTCTTC	CASGRIGLAGGENEQFF
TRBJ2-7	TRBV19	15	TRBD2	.	TGTGCCAGTAGTCAGGGAATAGCGGGGCACTACGAGCAGTACTTC	CASSQGIAGHYEQYF
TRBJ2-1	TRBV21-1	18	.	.	TGTGCCAGCAGCAAAGCGCTTTCCCTAGCTCTTAACTACAATGAGCAGTTCTTC	CASSKALSLALNYNEQFF
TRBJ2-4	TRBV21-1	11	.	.	TGTGCCAGCAGAAGCGGGGACATTCAGTACTTC	CASRSGDIQYF
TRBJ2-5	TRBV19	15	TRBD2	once	TGTGCCAGTAGTATAACTGCGGGGGGCCTGGAGACCCAGTACTTC	CASSITAGGLETQYF
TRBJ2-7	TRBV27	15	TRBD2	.	TGTGCCAGCAGTTTATCGGGGACTAGGACCTACGAGCAGTACTTC	CASSLSGTRTYEQYF
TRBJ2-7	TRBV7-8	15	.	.	TGTGCCAGCAGCTTTCCGGGACGGCAGACGGGCGAGCAGTACTTC	CASSFPGRQTGEQYF
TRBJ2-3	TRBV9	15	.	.	TGTGCCAGCAGCGTAGCCGCTAGCAGCACAGATACGCAGTATTTT	CASSVAASSTDTQYF
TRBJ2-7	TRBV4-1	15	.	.	TGCGCCAGCAGCCAAAGAGAAGGCGTCATCTACGAGCAGTACTTC	CASSQREGVIYEQYF
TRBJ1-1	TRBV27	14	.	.	TGTGCCAGCAGAATTTTGGGGGGGGACACTGAAGCTTTCTTT	CASRILGGDTEAFF
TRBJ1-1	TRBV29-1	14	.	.	TGCAGCGTTGAAGATTCTGTCTTAGCCCCTGAAGCTTTCTTT	CSVEDSVLAPEAFF
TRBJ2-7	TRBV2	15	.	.	TGTGCCAGCAGTGAAGCGGTCGGACCAAACTACGAGCAGTACTTC	CASSEAVGPNYEQYF
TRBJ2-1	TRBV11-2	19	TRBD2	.	TGTGCCAGCAGCCTTCTTGGGCTAGCGGGAGAGAGGAGCTACAATGAGCAGTTCTTC	CASSLLGLAGERSYNEQFF
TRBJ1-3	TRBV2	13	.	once	TGTGCCAGCAGTGAGCGCCCCGTGGACACCATATATTTT	CASSERPVDTIYF
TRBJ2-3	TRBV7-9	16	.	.	TGTGCCAGCAGCCCCCCTGGAGGGCCGAACACAGATACGCAGTATTTT	CASSPPGGPNTDTQYF
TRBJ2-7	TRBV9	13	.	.	TGTGCCAGCAGCGCCCGGGACGGCTACGAGCAGTACTTC	CASSARDGYEQYF
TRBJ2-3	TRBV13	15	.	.	TGTGCCAGCAGCTTAAGGACGAGCCGCACAGATACGCAGTATTTT	CASSLRTSRTDTQYF
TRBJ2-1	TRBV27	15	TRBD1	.	TGTGCCAGCAGTTACGGACAGGGGCTCTACAATGAGCAGTTCTTC	CASSYGQGLYNEQFF
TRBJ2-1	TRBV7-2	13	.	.	TGTGCCAGCAGCAGACTAGTTGAGAACGAGCAGTTCTTC	CASSRLVENEQFF
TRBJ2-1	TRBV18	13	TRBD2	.	TGTGCCAGCTCACCGTCTAGCGGTAATGAGCAGTTCTTC	CASSPSSGNEQFF
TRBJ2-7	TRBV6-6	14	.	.	TGTGCCAGCAGTTACTGGACAGCGATTTACGAGCAGTACTTC	CASSYWTAIYEQYF
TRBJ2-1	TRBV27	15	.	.	TGTGCCAGCAGTCTGGTCCCAGGTGGGGGGAATGAGCAGTTCTTC	CASSLVPGGGNEQFF
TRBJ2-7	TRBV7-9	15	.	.	TGTGCCAGCAGCTTTGGGGGACTTAACACCTACGAGCAGTACTTC	CASSFGGLNTYEQYF
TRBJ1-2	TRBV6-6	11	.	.	TGTGCCAGCAGTACGATTTATGGCTACACCTTC	CASSTIYGYTF
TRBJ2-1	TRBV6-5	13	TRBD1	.	TGTGCCAGCAGTTGGGGACAGGGGAATGAGCAGTTCTTC	CASSWGQGNEQFF
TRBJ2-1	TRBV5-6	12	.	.	TGTGCCAGCAGCTTGGGAAGTAGTGAGCAGTTCTTC	CASSLGSSEQFF
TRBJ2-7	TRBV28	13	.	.	TGTGCCAGCAGTTTCCGCGGGACCTACGAGCAGTACTTC	CASSFRGTYEQYF
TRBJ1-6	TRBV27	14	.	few	TGTGCCAGCAGACCAACAGGGAGCAATTCACCCCTCCACTTT	CASRPTGSNSPLHF
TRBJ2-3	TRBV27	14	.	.	TGTGCCAGCAGTCCCTCCTCTAGCACAGATACGCAGTATTTT	CASSPSSSTDTQYF
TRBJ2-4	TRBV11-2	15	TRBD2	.	TGTGCCAGCAGCTTAGTTAGCGGGAGATCTGACATTCAGTACTTC	CASSLVSGRSDIQYF